Listed here is a single T cell receptor (beta chain). Antigen unknown. The data were taken from a study of long-term antiretroviral therapy in people with HIV. General study results and limits: Missing from the dataset were any data on ART adherence, viral resistance or therapy changes.

V gave up 4 bases and J gave up 0 bases, with 16 bases separating them. This CDR3 contains 16 residues. CDR1 and CDR2 from the germline V gene are KGHSH and LQKENI. At survey level, the immunoSEQ assay was run in its v3.0 version. This table comes from immunoSEQ multiplex PCR, and its TCRdb copy is limited to in-frame clones, with some not included. The data show about 20,000 clones, just over 90% seen once. The source of this sequence is a woman in her twenties or thirties with HIV. V is TRBV18 and J is TRBJ2-7, with D tentatively TRBD1 (6 bases). Specimen: unsorted PBMCs, collected about 4.5 years before starting antiretroviral therapy. The CDR3, as DNA: TGTGCCAGCTCACGATATACAGGGCTGAGCTCCTACGAGCAGTACTTC. This translates into CASSRYTGLSSYEQYF. The variable domain in full, with the rest retrieved from reference TRBV18 and TRBJ2-7, is NAGVMQNPRHLVRRRGQEARLRCSPMKGHSHVYWYRQLPEEGLKFMVYLQKENIIDESGMPKERFSAEFPKEGPSILRIQQVVRGDSAAYFCASSRYTGLSSYEQYFGPGTRLTVT.